The 32 T cell receptor beta chains below come from one sample, sequenced in a study of OX40 agonist ivuxolimab in advanced cancers. Libraries came from the immunoSEQ multiplex PCR assay. Drawn from immuneACCESS, this table holds only the in-frame rearrangements with V and J called that TCRdb kept. Clones are partly lost; checked studies trace under half to an unresolved V gene and leave the rest unexplained. The sample table shows 55,000 or so clones, and approximately 91% are seen once. Of the sample, 5.5% to 8.5% is held by the ten largest clones. Specimen: CD4+ or CD8+ T cells sorted from blood, collected in a trial of the OX40 agonist ivuxolimab. The receptor set was obtained from an adult with an advanced solid tumor such as melanoma, head and neck, liver or kidney cancer.

This chain connects TRBV11-2 to TRBJ2-7; D remains ambiguous. This CDR3 contains 12 residues. Germline V gives CDR1 SGHAT, CDR2 FQNNGV. The germline V and J ends were trimmed by 2 bases and 4 bases, with 6 bases remaining between them. The CDR3 is CASSLTAYEQYF. The CDR3 bases are TGTGCCAGCAGCTTAACGGCATACGAGCAGTACTTC.

This clone was counted between two and nine times. The chain employs TRBV4-2 and TRBJ1-3, with a weak D call TRBD1 (6 bases). The CDR3 is 15 amino acids. The V gene lost 5 bases and the J gene lost 4 bases, with 15 bases spanning the gap. The germline V gene has CDR1 LGHNA and CDR2 YNFKEQ. The CDR3 is CASSAQDRRGNTIYF. For the CDR3, the DNA is TGTGCCAGCAGCGCTCAAGACAGGCGGGGAAACACCATATATTTT.

The rearrangement uses TRBV2 and TRBJ2-2, with 10 positions matching TRBD1. The CDR3 loop spans 15 amino acids. The germline CDR1 and CDR2 sequences are SNHLY and FYNNEI. Losses at the gene ends were 6 bases for V and 8 bases for J; bases not matched to a gene: 9. In DNA, the CDR3 is TGTGCCAGCAGGGGGGACAGGGGACCCCATGGGGAGCTGTTTTTT. Translated: CASRGDRGPHGELFF.

Only a few counts were recorded for this clone. The chain employs TRBV18 and TRBJ1-1, with 8 bases identical to TRBD1. The CDR3 is 11 residues long. Germline V gene data show CDR1 as KGHSH and CDR2 as LQKENI. V trimming: 6 bases; J trimming: 10 bases; junction bases outside the gene matches: 4. This CDR3 is CASSLTGAAFF. CDR3 bases: TGTGCCAGCTCCCTGACAGGGGCAGCTTTCTTT. The complete variable domain, with remaining parts taken from reference TRBV18 and TRBJ1-1, reads NAGVMQNPRHLVRRRGQEARLRCSPMKGHSHVYWYRQLPEEGLKFMVYLQKENIIDESGMPKERFSAEFPKEGPSILRIQQVVRGDSAAYFCASSLTGAAFFGQGTRLTVV.

This sequence joins TRBV29-1 and TRBJ2-1; a weak D match, TRBD2 (6 bases). CDR1 is SQVTM and CDR2 is ANQGSEA in the germline V gene. This CDR3 contains 13 residues. Trimming stripped 7 bases from V and 6 bases from J, with 16 bases between. CDR3 protein: CSADSGRPNEQFF. Here the CDR3 DNA reads TGCAGCGCCGATTCCGGGAGACCCAATGAGCAGTTCTTC.

V usage is TRBV10-2 and J usage is TRBJ2-1, with D perhaps TRBD1 (5 bases). The CDR3 has 15 amino acids. Trimming removed 6 bases at V and 0 bases at J, with 12 bases between. Looked up from germline, CDR1 is WSHSY and CDR2 is SAAADI. Written as DNA, the CDR3 is TGCGCCAGCAGGGATCAGGGTCGCTCCTACAATGAGCAGTTCTTC. It specifies CASRDQGRSYNEQFF.

This chain joins TRBV5-6 and TRBJ2-5; TRBD2 aligns across 9 bases. Germline-derived CDR1 and CDR2 are SGHDT and YYEEEE. J was trimmed by 4 bases and V by 4 bases; bases with no gene match: 14. The CDR3 totals 17 residues. CDR3 nucleotides: TGTGCCAGCAGCCTTCTTGGGGCGGGAGGGCCGGTAGAGACCCAGTACTTC. Amino acids: CASSLLGAGGPVETQYF.

V is TRBV18 and J is TRBJ2-5; D tentatively reads TRBD1 or TRBD2 (5 bases each). CDR1 and CDR2 from the germline V gene are KGHSH and LQKENI. The ends were cut back, 5 bases at V and 5 bases at J, with 15 bases in the middle. CDR3 size: 14 residues. CDR3: CASSFSLGAETQYF. The CDR3 DNA reads as TGTGCCAGCTCATTTTCTCTCGGGGCGGAGACCCAGTACTTC.

This sequence joins TRBV7-2 and TRBJ2-1; D possibly corresponds to TRBD1 (6 bases). From germline, CDR1 is SGHTA and CDR2 FQGNSA. The CDR3 extends over 11 amino acids. With 6 bases removed from V and 14 bases from J, the gap between germline ends came to 14 bases. CDR3 sequence: CASSERTVKFF. DNA for the CDR3: TGTGCCAGCAGTGAGAGGACAGTTAAGTTCTTC.

This rearrangement joins TRBV9 to TRBJ2-1, with 10 bases that match TRBD2. CDR1 and CDR2 (germline): SGDLS, YYNGEE. This CDR3 spans 14 amino acids. The trim removed 0 bases at V and 9 bases at J, leaving 3 bases unmatched. The CDR3 DNA sequence: TGTGCCAGCAGCGTAGGGAGCGGGAGGGGTGAGCAGTTCTTC. Protein sequence: CASSVGSGRGEQFF. Using reference TRBV9 and TRBJ2-1 for the parts outside the CDR3, the full variable domain is DSGVTQTPKHLITATGQRVTLRCSPRSGDLSVYWYQQSLDQGLQFLIQYYNGEERAKGNILERFSAQQFPDLHSELNLSSLELGDSALYFCASSVGSGRGEQFFGPGTRLTVL.

V gene TRBV5-5 combines with J gene TRBJ2-1; 10 bases are shared with TRBD2. The CDR3 spans 15 residues. Germline V CDR1 and CDR2: SGHKS, YYEKEE (reference sequence). V dropped 4 bases and J dropped 4; count of bases not matched to a gene: 5. The CDR3 bases are TGTGCCAGCAGCATGACTAGCGGGTCTTACAATGAGCAGTTCTTC. Protein: CASSMTSGSYNEQFF.

This rearrangement joins TRBV2 to TRBJ2-5, with D uncertain. The CDR3 runs to 12 residues. With 4 bases removed from V and 1 base from J, the gap between germline ends came to 4 bases. Per germline, CDR1 SNHLY and CDR2 FYNNEI. DNA for the CDR3: TGTGCCAGCAGTGGCTCCCAAGAGACCCAGTACTTC. This codes for CASSGSQETQYF.

The gene calls are TRBV7-9 and TRBJ2-3, with TRBD2 matching 8 bases. V lost 6 bases and J lost 0; bases outside the gene matches: 5. Looked up from germline, CDR1 is SEHNR and CDR2 is FQNEAQ (reference sequence). The CDR3 consists of 15 residues. DNA of the CDR3: TGTGCCAGCAGTTCGACTAGCGCGAGCACAGATACGCAGTATTTT. Translated, it gives CASSSTSASTDTQYF. The variable domain in full, with the rest retrieved from reference TRBV7-9 and TRBJ2-3, is DTGVSQNPRHKITKRGQNVTFRCDPISEHNRLYWYRQTLGQGPEFLTYFQNEAQLEKSRLLSDRFSAERPKGSFSTLEIQRTEQGDSAMYLCASSSTSASTDTQYFGPGTRLTVL.

The DNA of the CDR3 is TGTGCCAGCAGCTTGGGACAAGCTAATGAAAAACTGTTTTTT. Its translation: CASSLGQANEKLFF. The gene calls are TRBV7-2 and TRBJ1-4, with D perhaps matching TRBD1 (6 bases). Looked up from germline, CDR1 is SGHTA and CDR2 is FQGNSA. V was trimmed by 3 bases and J by 3 bases, leaving 8 bases between them. The CDR3 runs 14 residues.

The chain combines TRBV29-1 with TRBJ2-2; TRBD2 might be the D (5 bases). This CDR3 region has 12 residues. V lost 4 bases and J 7 bases, leaving 10 bases between the germline ends. Per the germline V gene, CDR1 is SQVTM and CDR2 is ANQGSEA. The CDR3 nucleotides are TGCAGCGTTGCGAGCGGCTACGGGGAGCTGTTTTTT. This codes for CSVASGYGELFF.

The chain employs TRBV4-2 and TRBJ2-3; unclear D gene. The V gene lost 4 bases and the J gene lost 2 bases, with 7 bases spanning the gap. CDR1 is LGHNA, CDR2 YNFKEQ, per germline. The CDR3 loop spans 13 amino acids. CDR3 in amino acids: CASSLPNTDTQYF. The CDR3 nucleotides read TGTGCCAGCAGCCTCCCAAACACAGATACGCAGTATTTT.

The V gene is TRBV6-4, the J gene TRBJ1-3; D call uncertain. The V end lost 4 bases, the J end lost 0 bases, and 10 bases lay between the germline ends. The CDR3 is 15 amino acids. CDR1 MRHNA and CDR2 SNTAGT come from the germline V gene. CDR3 nucleotides: TGTGCCAGCAGTGCCTTAAATTTCTCTGGAAACACCATATATTTT. The encoded protein is CASSALNFSGNTIYF.

The chain uses TRBV6-6 and TRBJ2-7, with 7 nucleotides matching TRBD2. The CDR3 length is 14 residues. Germline assignment: CDR1 MNHNY and CDR2 SVGAGI (reference sequence). V shed 4 bases, J shed 3 bases, and the junction held 6 bases outside the gene matches. This chain's CDR3 is CASSFGGSNYEQYF. The CDR3, as DNA: TGTGCCAGCAGTTTCGGCGGGAGTAACTACGAGCAGTACTTC.

The rearrangement links TRBV6-5 to TRBJ1-1, with a weak D call TRBD1 (5 bases). The ends were cut back, 8 bases at V and 2 bases at J, with 15 bases in the middle. Germline-derived CDR1 and CDR2 are MNHEY and SVGAGI. CDR3 length: 14 residues. The CDR3 protein is CASGIGQINTEAFF. The DNA of the CDR3 is TGTGCCAGCGGCATCGGACAAATTAACACTGAAGCTTTCTTT.

V usage is TRBV11-2 and J usage is TRBJ2-7, with 8 bases fitting TRBD2. V shed 5 bases, J shed 4 bases, and the junction held 10 bases outside the gene matches. The CDR3 has 15 amino acids. Germline-derived CDR1 and CDR2 are SGHAT and FQNNGV. CDR3 amino acids: CASSPGSGSTYEQYF. CDR3 bases: TGTGCCAGCAGCCCTGGGAGCGGGAGTACTTACGAGCAGTACTTC. The full variable domain, completed using reference TRBV11-2 and TRBJ2-7, is EAGVAQSPRYKIIEKRQSVAFWCNPISGHATLYWYQQILGQGPKLLIQFQNNGVVDDSQLPKDRFSAERLKGVDSTLKIQPAKLEDSAVYLCASSPGSGSTYEQYFGPGTRLTVT.

This clone was found once. J is TRBJ2-2 and V is TRBV5-1, with 7 bases matching TRBD1. CDR3 size: 16 residues. The junction had 7 bases not matched to a gene; V was cut back by 0 bases and J by 5 bases. Germline lookup yields CDR1 SGHRS and CDR2 YFSETQ. CDR3 loop: CASSLGQGLGTGELFF. In nucleotides, the CDR3 is TGCGCCAGCAGCTTGGGACAGGGATTGGGTACCGGGGAGCTGTTTTTT.

J is TRBJ2-5 and V is TRBV6-5; D is uncertain. The CDR3 extends over 14 amino acids. Germline values: CDR1 MNHEY, CDR2 SVGAGI. V lost 6 bases and J lost 5, with 16 bases in between. The chain's CDR3 is CASSQDGNGETQYF. DNA for the CDR3: TGTGCCAGCAGCCAAGACGGAAACGGGGAGACCCAGTACTTC.

This rearrangement joins TRBV5-1 to TRBJ2-5; the D gene is possibly TRBD1 (6 bases). The J call may not be correct, given that the DNA end is closer to TRBJ2-7. Germline CDR1 and CDR2: SGHRS and YFSETQ. The CDR3 is made up of 15 amino acids. The CDR3 loop is CASSLEAGDVYEQYF. As DNA, the CDR3 is TGCGCCAGCAGCTTGGAGGCAGGGGACGTCTACGAGCAGTACTTC.

V gene TRBV7-9 combines with J gene TRBJ1-2; D remains ambiguous. The CDR3 totals 14 residues. V dropped 11 bases and J dropped 2 bases, with 18 bases sitting between them. Per the germline V gene, CDR1 is SEHNR and CDR2 is FQNEAQ (reference sequence). CDR3 loop: CALGSGPPNYGYTF. Written as DNA, the CDR3 is TGTGCCCTCGGTTCCGGGCCCCCAAACTATGGCTACACCTTC. Full variable domain (rest looked up from reference TRBV7-9 and TRBJ1-2): DTGVSQNPRHKITKRGQNVTFRCDPISEHNRLYWYRQTLGQGPEFLTYFQNEAQLEKSRLLSDRFSAERPKGSFSTLEIQRTEQGDSAMYLCALGSGPPNYGYTFGSGTRLTVV.

The chain combines TRBV7-8 with TRBJ2-3; 10 nucleotides align to TRBD1. This CDR3 has 14 amino acids. Unmatched junction bases numbered 2, after V lost 3 bases and J lost 5 bases. Germline CDR1 SGHVS, CDR2 FQNEAQ. The CDR3 nucleotides are TGTGCCAGCAGCTTGACAGGGGGCGGAGATACGCAGTATTTT. It specifies CASSLTGGGDTQYF.

This chain connects TRBV2 to TRBJ2-3, with 8 bases that match TRBD2. CDR1 and CDR2 from the germline V gene are SNHLY and FYNNEI. The CDR3 is 14 amino acids. V lost 1 base, J lost 6 bases, and 3 bases stayed unmatched. In nucleotides, the CDR3 is TGTGCCAGCAGTGAAGGGGGCGGGAGGGATACGCAGTATTTT. Translation gives CASSEGGGRDTQYF.

The chain employs TRBV7-9 and TRBJ2-7; D is uncertain. Germline CDR1 SEHNR, CDR2 FQNEAQ (reference sequence). The CDR3 runs to 13 residues. Trimming pared 1 base from V and 5 bases from J, leaving 9 bases between. The CDR3 region is CASSLVAGDEQYF. In DNA form, the CDR3 reads TGTGCCAGCAGCTTAGTGGCAGGCGACGAGCAGTACTTC.

This chain uses TRBV28 with TRBJ2-7, with D perhaps assigned TRBD1 or TRBD2 (5 bases each). Germline assignment: CDR1 MDHEN and CDR2 SYDVKM. The CDR3 is 14 residues long. Trimming removed 8 bases from V and 2 bases from J, with 16 bases in between. CDR3 nucleotide sequence: TGTGCCAGCTCCCCTCTAGGGGAGACCTACGAGCAGTACTTC. It translates to CASSPLGETYEQYF.

The chain employs TRBV6-6 and TRBJ1-2; D gene uncertain. Germline V gives CDR1 MNHNY, CDR2 SVGAGI (reference sequence). The CDR3 consists of 15 residues. V gave up 2 bases and J gave up 0 bases, with 10 bases separating them. This CDR3 reads CASSYGERSNYGYTF. The CDR3 DNA sequence: TGTGCCAGCAGTTACGGGGAACGGTCTAACTATGGCTACACCTTC.

V gene TRBV7-9 combines with J gene TRBJ2-7; the match to TRBD2 covers 15 bases. Per the germline V gene, CDR1 is SEHNR and CDR2 is FQNEAQ (reference sequence). Unmatched junction bases numbered 13, after V lost 6 bases and J lost 7 bases. The CDR3 spans 17 residues. The CDR3 region has the DNA TGTGCCAGCAGTACGGACAGGGGACTAGCGGGAGGTCGTGAGCAGTACTTC. Residues: CASSTDRGLAGGREQYF.

A word on this clone: The junction shows a germline mismatch at one end, possibly a read error. The chain joins TRBV5-1 to TRBJ1-1; 11 nucleotides agree with TRBD1. The CDR3 contains 14 residues. In germline, CDR1 is SGHRS, CDR2 YFSETQ. CDR3 in DNA: TGCGCCAGCAGGTTGGGCGGACAGGGGGCTGCGGCTTTCTTT. Translation gives CASRLGGQGAAAFF.

The chain uses TRBV5-4 and TRBJ2-7; D is undetermined. Germline lookup yields CDR1 SGHNT and CDR2 YYREEE (reference sequence). The V end was cut by 4 bases, the J end by 3 bases, with 11 bases between. The CDR3 runs to 13 residues. CDR3 protein: CASSSELGYEQYF. CDR3 nucleotide sequence: TGTGCCAGCAGCAGTGAACTGGGCTACGAGCAGTACTTC.